The 16 T cell receptor beta chains below all came from one sample that was sequenced in a study of TET2 disruption in CD19-targeted CAR T cells. Method: immunoSEQ multiplex PCR; TCRdb's copy keeps in-frame clones and lacks some. With 20,000 to 30,000 clones in the sample, the ten largest clones hold less than 2%. Treatment: autologous CTL019 cells: CD19 CAR with 4-1BB and CD3 zeta domains. Their target antigens are unknown. Sequencing was performed on CD8- CAR+ T cells sorted from cultured blood T cells, taken for CD19 CAR T cell therapy. Specified subset: CD8-negative CAR-positive T cells from the infusion product. The receptors were sampled from a man between 65 and 85 years old with chronic lymphocytic leukemia.

Frequency places this clone as medium-sized. The DNA read from the CDR3 is TGCAGCGTTGAAGATCGCGGAAGAGATACG. It is translated as CSVEDRGRDT. From start to end, the CDR3 is CSVEDRGRDTQYF. This sequence joins TRBV29-1 and TRBJ2-3; no reliable D call. The read halts 3 residues ahead of the CDR3 end, with the missing end drawn from the germline J gene. The germline CDR1 and CDR2 sequences are SQVTM and ANQGSEA. The V and J ends lost 0 bases and 5 bases respectively, with 9 bases between them. The CDR3 is 13 residues long.

A remark on this clone: From the germline J gene comes the end of the CDR3, since the read stops 3 residues before it. The J gene is TRBJ1-2, the V gene TRBV5-1; D is unclear. Looked up from germline, CDR1 is SGHRS and CDR2 is YFSETQ. Trimming cost V 0 bases and J 0 bases, with 9 bases left between them. CDR3 length equals 15 residues. CDR3 sequence: CASSLGQETNYGYTF. Partial CDR3 DNA: TGCGCCAGCAGCTTGGGGCAGGAGACTAACTATGGC.

On this clone: The CDR3 end is not reached by the read, which stops 3 residues before it; the germline J gene fills it in. The rearrangement joins TRBV20-1 to TRBJ2-2; 8 nucleotides match TRBD1. Trimming at V came to 0 bases and at J to 2 bases, leaving 2 bases not matched to a gene. This CDR3 region has 15 residues. Germline lookup yields CDR1 DFQATT and CDR2 SNEGSKA (reference sequence). Partial CDR3 DNA: TGCAGTGCTAGAGAGGGACAGGTCAACACCGGGGAG. It is translated as CSAREGQVNTGE. The full CDR3 protein reads CSAREGQVNTGELFF.

Comments on this clone: The read finishes 3 residues shy of the CDR3 end, and the germline J gene is used to complete it. The chain links TRBV18 to TRBJ2-5, with D possibly TRBD2 on 6 matching bases. Germline V CDR1 and CDR2: KGHSH, LQKENI. V lost 3 bases and J 0 bases, leaving 11 bases between the germline ends. CDR3 length: 15 amino acids. Here the CDR3 reads CASSPRRGYQETQYF. The sequenced part of the CDR3 DNA is TGTGCCAGCTCACCGCGTCGGGGGTACCAAGAGACC.

About this clone: The CDR3 end falls 3 residues outside the read, so it is completed with the germline J gene. The J gene is TRBJ2-5, the V gene TRBV20-1; a weak D match, TRBD1 (6 bases). The CDR3 has 14 residues. Trimming took 4 bases from V and 2 from J, leaving 14 bases between them. In germline, CDR1 is DFQATT, CDR2 SNEGSKA (reference sequence). The part of the CDR3 DNA that was read is TGCAGTGCTAATCTACAGGGTAATCAAGAGACC. The encoded protein is CSANLQGNQET. Given in full, the CDR3 is CSANLQGNQETQYF.

A word on this clone: The observed sequence ends 3 residues before the CDR3 terminus, with the missing tail filled in from the germline J gene. J is TRBJ2-2 and V is TRBV5-1; TRBD1 matches at 11 bases. CDR1 is SGHRS and CDR2 is YFSETQ in the germline V gene. The CDR3 has 17 amino acids. J was trimmed by 5 bases and V by 4 bases; bases with no gene match: 10. CDR3 DNA, as far as it was read: TGCGCCAGCAGCCTAACCTTGGGACAGGGGGGAACCGGGGAG. It is translated as CASSLTLGQGGTGE. The CDR3, in full, reads CASSLTLGQGGTGELFF.

Details on this clone: The read terminates 3 residues before the CDR3 end, so the remaining end is supplied by the germline J gene. V and J are TRBV19 and TRBJ1-2; 9 positions match TRBD1. Germline CDR1 reads LNHDA; CDR2 reads SQIVND (reference sequence). The CDR3 has 18 amino acids. Incomplete CDR3 DNA: TGTGCCAGTAGTATAGATGCCCAACAGGGGGCTTTCTCCTACGAC. Translation gives CASSIDAQQGAFSYD. The full CDR3 sequence reads CASSIDAQQGAFSYDYTF.

On this clone: The CDR3 goes on 3 residues after the read ends, and that part is filled in from the germline J gene. The chain employs TRBV2 and TRBJ2-4, with 7 bases that match TRBD1. CDR3 length equals 14 residues. The germline V gene has CDR1 SNHLY and CDR2 FYNNEI. CDR3 DNA, as far as it was read: TGTGCCAGCAGCAAGACAGGGTCCAATCAGCCT. Its protein product is CASSKTGSNQP. The whole CDR3 protein reads CASSKTGSNQPQYF.

Regarding this clone: With the read ending 3 residues before the CDR3 end, the germline J gene is used to fill in that end. The chain combines TRBV5-5 with TRBJ2-4; 9 bases are a match to TRBD1. CDR3 length: 15 residues. Germline values: CDR1 SGHKS, CDR2 YYEKEE (reference sequence). The CDR3 is CASSQQGAANYGQYF. The sequenced CDR3 bases are TGTGCCAGCAGCCAACAGGGGGCTGCTAACTATGGT.

Comments on this clone: Read data end 3 residues before the CDR3 end; the end is taken from the germline J gene. J is TRBJ1-3 and V is TRBV20-1, with D unresolved. Germline V gene data show CDR1 as DFQATT and CDR2 as SNEGSKA (reference sequence). The CDR3 length is 16 residues. V shed 1 base and J shed 2 bases, with 15 bases lying between them. The sequenced part of the CDR3 DNA is TGCAGTGCTAGAGGATCTTCGGGGATAGCTGGAAACACC. Translation: CSARGSSGIAGNT. The entire CDR3 is CSARGSSGIAGNTIYF.

Concerning this clone: The sequenced fragment ends 3 residues before the CDR3 boundary, so the rest is inferred from the germline J gene. The chain recombines TRBV19 with TRBJ1-2; no reliable D call. The CDR3 extends over 16 amino acids. Per germline, CDR1 LNHDA and CDR2 SQIVND (reference sequence). CDR3 in amino acids: CASSMVAGGGTDTYTF. The CDR3 DNA, read in part, is TGTGCCAGTAGTATGGTCGCGGGAGGAGGCACAGATACC.

About this clone itself: The DNA ends 3 residues before the CDR3 does, and the rest of the CDR3 is filled in from the germline J gene. V usage is TRBV20-1 and J usage is TRBJ2-1; TRBD2 matches at 12 bases. Losses at the gene ends were 5 bases for V and 8 bases for J; bases not matched to a gene: 4. This CDR3 contains 13 residues. Germline CDR1 and CDR2: DFQATT and SNEGSKA (reference sequence). The CDR3 loop reads CSAASGGAYEQFF. CDR3 bases read: TGCAGTGCTGCTAGCGGGGGGGCTTATGAG.

Of note for this clone: The CDR3 is cut off 3 residues early in the read; its end comes from the germline J gene. The chain uses TRBV6-2 or TRBV6-3 and TRBJ2-2; TRBD1 might be the D (6 bases). V lost 6 bases and J 1 base, leaving 12 bases between the germline ends. CDR1 is MNHEY and CDR2 is SVGEGT in the germline V gene. The CDR3 contains 15 residues. The covered CDR3 bases are TGTGCCAGCAGGCGGACAGCATTGAACACCGGGGAG. It encodes CASRRTALNTGE. The full CDR3 is CASRRTALNTGELFF.

Worth noting for this clone: The read is 3 residues too short to cover the CDR3 end, so that end is filled in from the germline J gene. The chain links TRBV28 to TRBJ2-7; possible D gene TRBD2, 6 bases. The V and J ends lost 7 bases and 5 bases respectively, with 21 bases between them. This CDR3 spans 15 amino acids. Germline V CDR1 and CDR2: MDHEN, SYDVKM. The DNA read from the CDR3 is TGTGCCAGCACCCTGGGGGGACTGATAGCCCACGAG. Translated, it gives CASTLGGLIAHE. The full CDR3 sequence reads CASTLGGLIAHEQYF.

A remark on this clone: The read comes to an end 3 residues before the CDR3 does, leaving the germline J gene to fill in the end. This chain uses TRBV20-1 with TRBJ1-5, with 8 bases aligning to TRBD1. Trimming took 0 bases from V and 4 from J; bases not matched to a gene: 11. There are 17 residues in the CDR3. Germline lookup yields CDR1 DFQATT and CDR2 SNEGSKA (reference sequence). CDR3 DNA, as far as it was read: TGCAGTGCTAGAGATGCCTCCCGGACAGGGAAAAATCAGCCC. It specifies CSARDASRTGKNQP. The CDR3 reads in full as CSARDASRTGKNQPQHF.

Of note for this clone: The DNA ends 3 residues before the CDR3 does, and the rest of the CDR3 is filled in from the germline J gene. The chain carries TRBV7-6 and TRBJ2-1; 9 bases align to TRBD2. V lost 0 bases to trimming and J lost 7 bases; unmatched junction nucleotides: 10. This CDR3 is built from 17 residues. The germline V gene encodes CDR1 SGHVS and CDR2 FNYEAQ. CDR3 amino acids: CASSLANMASGVNEQFF. The DNA read from the CDR3 is TGTGCCAGCAGCTTAGCGAACATGGCTAGCGGGGTTAATGAG.